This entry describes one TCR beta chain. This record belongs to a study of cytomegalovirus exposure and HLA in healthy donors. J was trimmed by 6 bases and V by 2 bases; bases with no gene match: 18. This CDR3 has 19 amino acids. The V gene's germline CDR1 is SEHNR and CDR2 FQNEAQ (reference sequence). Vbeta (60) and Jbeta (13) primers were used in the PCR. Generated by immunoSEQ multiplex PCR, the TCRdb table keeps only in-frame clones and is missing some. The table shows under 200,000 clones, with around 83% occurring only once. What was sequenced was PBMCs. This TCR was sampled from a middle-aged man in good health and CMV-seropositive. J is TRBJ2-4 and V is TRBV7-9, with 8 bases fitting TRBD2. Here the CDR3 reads CASSLTGVAGTVEGNIQYF. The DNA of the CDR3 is TGTGCCAGCAGCTTAACGGGAGTAGCGGGAACCGTTGAAGGAAACATTCAGTACTTC.